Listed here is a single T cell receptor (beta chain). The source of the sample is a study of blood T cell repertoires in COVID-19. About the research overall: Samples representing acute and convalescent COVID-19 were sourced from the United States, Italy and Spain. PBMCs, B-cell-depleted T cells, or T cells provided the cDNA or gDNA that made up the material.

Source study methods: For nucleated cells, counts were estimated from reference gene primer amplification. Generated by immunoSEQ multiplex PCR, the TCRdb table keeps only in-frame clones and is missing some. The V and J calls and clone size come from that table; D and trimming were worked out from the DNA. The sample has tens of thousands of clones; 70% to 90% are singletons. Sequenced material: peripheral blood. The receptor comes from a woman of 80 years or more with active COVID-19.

The CDR3 is CASSQRGGQETQYF. For the CDR3, the DNA is TGTGCCAGCAGCCAAAGGGGGGGCCAAGAGACCCAGTACTTC. The V and J genes are TRBV3-1 (or the pseudogene TRBV3-2) and TRBJ2-5; D is possibly TRBD2 (7 bases). This CDR3 region has 14 residues. V was trimmed by 2 bases and J by 1 base, leaving 8 bases between them. From germline, CDR1 is LGHDT and CDR2 YNNKEL (reference sequence).